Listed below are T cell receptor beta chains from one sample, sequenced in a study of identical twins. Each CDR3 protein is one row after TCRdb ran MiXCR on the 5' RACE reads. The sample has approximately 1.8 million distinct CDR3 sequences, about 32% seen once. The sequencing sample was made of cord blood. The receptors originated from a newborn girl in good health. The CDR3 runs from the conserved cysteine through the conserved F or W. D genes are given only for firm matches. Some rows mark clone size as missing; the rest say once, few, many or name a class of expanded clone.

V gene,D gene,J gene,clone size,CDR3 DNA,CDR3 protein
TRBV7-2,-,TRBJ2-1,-,TGTGCCAGCAGTTGGAAGGATAGGGGTGAGCAGTTCTTC,CASSWKDRGEQFF
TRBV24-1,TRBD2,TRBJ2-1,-,TGTGCCACCAGTGGGAATAGGCCTAGCGGGTACAATGAGCAGTTCTTC,CATSGNRPSGYNEQFF
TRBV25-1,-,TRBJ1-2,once,TGTGCCAGCAGTGGCCATCTGGGGCGGGATGGCTACACCTTC,CASSGHLGRDGYTF
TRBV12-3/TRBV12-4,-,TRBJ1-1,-,TGTGCCAGCAGCAGGACGGAGGGGTGTGAAGCTTTCTTT,CASSRTEGCEAFF
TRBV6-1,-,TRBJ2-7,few,TGTGCCAGCAGTGAGGCGCAAGGCGGGTCCCCCTACGAGCAGTACTTC,CASSEAQGGSPYEQYF
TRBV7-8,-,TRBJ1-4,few,TGTGCCAGCAGCTTTACCAGAGCCGCAACTAATGAAAAACTGTTTTTT,CASSFTRAATNEKLFF
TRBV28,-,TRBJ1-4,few,TGTGCCAGCAGTTTAGTAGGCAATGAAAAACTGTTTTTT,CASSLVGNEKLFF
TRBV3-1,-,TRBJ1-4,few,TGTGCCAGCAGCCAAGCACCGGGAGAAAAACTGTTTTTT,CASSQAPGEKLFF
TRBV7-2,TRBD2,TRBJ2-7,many,TGTGCCAGCAGCCCCCGGGGGGCCTACGAGCAGTACTTC,CASSPRGAYEQYF
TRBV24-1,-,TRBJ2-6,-,TGTGCCACCAGTGACAGGGCTGGGGCCAACGTCCTGACTTTC,CATSDRAGANVLTF
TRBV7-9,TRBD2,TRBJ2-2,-,TGTGCCAGCAGCATACTAGCGGGAGGGCGGAACACCGGGGAGCTGTTTTTT,CASSILAGGRNTGELFF
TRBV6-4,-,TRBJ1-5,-,TGTGCCAGCAGGGGGGGGAGTTATAGCAATCAGCCCCAGCATTTT,CASRGGSYSNQPQHF
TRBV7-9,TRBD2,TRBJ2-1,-,TGTGCCAGCAGCTTAACCCCTAGCGGCTCCTACAATGAGCAGTTCTTC,CASSLTPSGSYNEQFF
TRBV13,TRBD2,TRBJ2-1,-,TGTGCCAGCACCTCGACTAGCGGCTCCTACAATGAGCAGTTCTTC,CASTSTSGSYNEQFF
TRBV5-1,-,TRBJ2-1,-,TGCGCCGGCAGCCCCTCGAATGAGCAGTTCTTC,CAGSPSNEQFF
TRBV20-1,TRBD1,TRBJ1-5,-,TGCAGTGCTAGAGATTGGGGCGGACAGGGGAGCTTCAATCAGCCCCAGCATTTT,CSARDWGGQGSFNQPQHF
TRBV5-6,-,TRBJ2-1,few,TGTGCCAGCAGCCTCCCCCACGGGGGCAATGAGCAGTTCTTC,CASSLPHGGNEQFF
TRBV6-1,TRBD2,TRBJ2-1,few,TGTGCCAGCAGTGAACCTAGCGGGAGGGCCTACAATGAGCAGTTCTTC,CASSEPSGRAYNEQFF
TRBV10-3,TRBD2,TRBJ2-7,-,TGTGCCATCAGCGAAGGACTAGCGGGAGAAGGTTGGGAGCAGTACTTC,CAISEGLAGEGWEQYF
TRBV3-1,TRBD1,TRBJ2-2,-,TGTGCCAGCAGCCAAGAACTCGGGACAGCGAACACCGGGGAGCTGTTTTTT,CASSQELGTANTGELFF
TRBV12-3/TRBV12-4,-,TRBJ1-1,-,TGTGCCAGCAGTTTAGTTATCAGGGGCACTGAAGCTTTCTTT,CASSLVIRGTEAFF
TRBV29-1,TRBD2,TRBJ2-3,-,TGCAGCGTTAACAGGACTAGCGGGGGCGATACGCAGTATTTT,CSVNRTSGGDTQYF
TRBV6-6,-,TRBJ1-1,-,TGTGCCAGCAGTACCCTCAGGGGTGGGACTGAAGCTTTCTTT,CASSTLRGGTEAFF
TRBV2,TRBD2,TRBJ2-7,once,TGTGCCAGCAGTCAGCAGGGACTAGCGGGAGGCTCCGAGCAGTACTTC,CASSQQGLAGGSEQYF
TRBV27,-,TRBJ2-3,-,TGTGCCAGCAGTTTATTCCCCGTCACAGATACGCAGTATTTT,CASSLFPVTDTQYF
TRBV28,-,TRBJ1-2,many,TGTGCCAGCAGTCCCCAGACTCTCTATGGCTACACCTTC,CASSPQTLYGYTF
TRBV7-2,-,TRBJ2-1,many,TGTGCCAGCAGCTTAGGTGCGGGTCCCTACAATGAGCAGTTCTTC,CASSLGAGPYNEQFF
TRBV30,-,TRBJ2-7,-,TGTGCCTGGATCAAGGCCCCCTACGAGCAGTACTTC,CAWIKAPYEQYF
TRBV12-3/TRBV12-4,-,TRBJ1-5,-,TGTGCCAGCAGTTTCGGGGGTGGTAGCAATCAGCCCCAGCATTTT,CASSFGGGSNQPQHF
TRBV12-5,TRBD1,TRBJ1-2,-,TGTGCTAGTGGTTTGGACCGGGACAGGGGGTACGGCTACACCTTC,CASGLDRDRGYGYTF
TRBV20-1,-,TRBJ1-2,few,TGCAGTGCTAGTGTCGCACCCTATGGCTACACCTTC,CSASVAPYGYTF
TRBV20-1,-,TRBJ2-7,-,TGCAGTGCTATTCCCGGGCGGGGTAGCTCCTACGAGCAGTACTTC,CSAIPGRGSSYEQYF
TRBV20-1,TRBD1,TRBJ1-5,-,TGCCAAGAACAGGGGAATTTGAATCAGCCCCAGCATTTT,CQEQGNLNQPQHF
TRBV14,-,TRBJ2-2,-,TGTGCCAGCAGCCAGGGACTCGAATTTTACACCGGGGAGCTGTTTTTT,CASSQGLEFYTGELFF
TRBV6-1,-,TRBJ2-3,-,TGTGCCAGCAGTGATCTGGTCACGCAGTATTTT,CASSDLVTQYF
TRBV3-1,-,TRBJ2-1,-,TGTGCCAGCAGCCAAGATCTCGACGGCGATGAGCAGTTCTTC,CASSQDLDGDEQFF
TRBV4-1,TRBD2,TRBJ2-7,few,TGCGCCAGCAGTGGACTAGCGGGAGGCGCCTACGAGCAGTACTTC,CASSGLAGGAYEQYF
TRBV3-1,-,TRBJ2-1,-,TGTGCCAGCAGCCTCGGGGGTGCCCAGGGAAATGAGCAGTTCTTC,CASSLGGAQGNEQFF
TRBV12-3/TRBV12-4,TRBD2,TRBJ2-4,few,TGTGCCAGCAGTCCCGTGCAGCGGGGGGTGGGCAAAAACATTCAGTACTTC,CASSPVQRGVGKNIQYF
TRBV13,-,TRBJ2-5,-,TGTGCCAGCAGCGCTGAACGGGGGGCCAAAGAGACCCAGTACTTC,CASSAERGAKETQYF
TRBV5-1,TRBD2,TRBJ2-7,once,TGCGCCAGCAGCTTGGATCCTAGCGGGAGGGGTGAGCAGTACTTC,CASSLDPSGRGEQYF
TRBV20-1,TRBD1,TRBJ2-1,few,TGCAGTGCTGAGGACAGGTGGGGTGAGCAGTTCTTC,CSAEDRWGEQFF
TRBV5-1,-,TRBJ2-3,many,TGCGCCAGCAGCTCTAGCGTAAGCACAGATACGCAGTATTTT,CASSSSVSTDTQYF
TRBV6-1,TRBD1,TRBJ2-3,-,TGTGCCAGCAGTGATGGCAGGGGGCGTACAGATACGCAGTATTTT,CASSDGRGRTDTQYF
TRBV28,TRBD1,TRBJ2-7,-,TGTGCCAGCAGCTCGTACCGAAACAGGGGCAGTACCTACGAGCAGTACTTC,CASSSYRNRGSTYEQYF
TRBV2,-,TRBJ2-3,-,TGTGCCAGCAGGTCAGAGATGGCAGATACGCAGTATTTT,CASRSEMADTQYF
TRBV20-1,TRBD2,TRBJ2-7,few,TGCAGTGCTAGAGATCGCAGGACTAGCGCTTACGAGCAGTACTTC,CSARDRRTSAYEQYF
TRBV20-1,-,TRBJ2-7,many,TGCAGTGCTAGAGTCCTACCCACCTACGAGCAGTACTTC,CSARVLPTYEQYF
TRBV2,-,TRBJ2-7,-,TGTGCCACCAACAGGCCCGACCCCTACGAGCAGTACTTC,CATNRPDPYEQYF
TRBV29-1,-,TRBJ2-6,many,TGCAGCGTTGAATCTGGGGCCAACGTCCTGACTTTC,CSVESGANVLTF
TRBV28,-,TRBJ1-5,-,TGTGCTAGCAGTTTTTGGGAGAGGAGCAATCAGCCCCAGCATTTT,CASSFWERSNQPQHF
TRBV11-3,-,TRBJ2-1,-,TGTGCCAGCAGCCACCGGGATAGGAGTAATGAGCAGTTCTTC,CASSHRDRSNEQFF
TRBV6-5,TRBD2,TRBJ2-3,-,TGTGCCAGCAGGCGAACTCGGGGACTAGGCCCAGATACGCAGTATTTT,CASRRTRGLGPDTQYF
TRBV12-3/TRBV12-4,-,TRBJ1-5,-,TGTGCCAGCAGTCTCCGGGACAACAATCAGCCCCAGCATTTT,CASSLRDNNQPQHF
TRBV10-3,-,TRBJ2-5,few,TGTGCCATCAGTGACCGAGTCGACAGACAAGAGACCCAGTACTTC,CAISDRVDRQETQYF